The clone carrying this T cell receptor beta chain was seen once. Its antigen is undetermined. Trimming took 0 bases from V and 4 from J, leaving 11 bases between them. In germline, CDR1 is LGHNT, CDR2 FRNRAP. This CDR3 spans 15 amino acids. This specimen comes from a study of radiotherapy plus CTLA-4 blockade in lung cancer. About the study: For 15% to 20% of patients, objective responses occurred, and around 31% had disease control.

Assay: immunoSEQ multiplex PCR; the TCRdb copy retains only in-frame clones and omits some. The sample shows about 48,000 clones, about 86% of them seen only once. Study-level findings and limits: Together with interferon-beta, which increased in serum after radiation, early dynamic changes in blood T cell clones were reportedly the best predictors of response. Some TCR clones had been derived from tumors. These clones expanded in peripheral blood after radiotherapy plus ipilimumab.

The rearrangement joins TRBV12-5 to TRBJ2-3; tentative D call: TRBD2 (6 bases). This specimen was peripheral blood, taken from a patient treated with radiotherapy plus ipilimumab. This receptor was taken from a human donor with non-small cell lung cancer that progressed on radiotherapy plus ipilimumab. Some clones in this sample may be carry-over from other donors' samples. The CDR3 region has the DNA TGTGCTAGTGGTTTGGTCGCCAGGGAGGCAGATACGCAGTATTTT. This sequence encodes CASGLVAREADTQYF. Full variable domain (remainder filled in from reference TRBV12-5 and TRBJ2-3): DARVTQTPRHKVTEMGQEVTMRCQPILGHNTVFWYRQTMMQGLELLAYFRNRAPLDDSGMPKDRFSAEMPDATLATLKIQPSEPRDSAVYFCASGLVAREADTQYFGPGTRLTVL.